This T cell receptor (beta chain) was sequenced for a study of blood T cell repertoires in COVID-19. In the study overall: The study drew acute and convalescent COVID-19 samples from the United States, Italy and Spain. PBMCs, B-cell-depleted T cells, or T cells were the source of the cDNA or gDNA that made up the material.

Methods used by the authors: The assay estimated nucleated cells by amplifying reference gene primers. Repertoires were generated with immunoSEQ multiplex PCR, while TCRdb's copy carries only in-frame clones and drops some. V, J and clone size derive from that table, while D and trimming were established from the DNA sequence. The sample has 160,000 or so clones, under 85% seen once. Unmatched junction bases numbered 4, after V lost 2 bases and J lost 0 bases. The CDR3 extends over 16 amino acids. The germline gives CDR1 SGHTA, CDR2 FQGNSA. The V gene is TRBV7-2, the J gene TRBJ1-3, with 7 bases matching TRBD1. The clonotype was recovered from a man between 65 and 85 years old who had recovered from COVID-19. Sequenced: peripheral blood. Here the CDR3 DNA reads TGTGCCAGCAGCTTACAGGGGGGCAACTCTGGAAACACCATATATTTT. Translation gives CASSLQGGNSGNTIYF. Variable domain in full (rest from reference TRBV7-2 and TRBJ1-3): GAGVSQSPSNKVTEKGKDVELRCDPISGHTALYWYRQSLGQGLEFLIYFQGNSAPDKSGLPSDRFSAERTGGSVSTLTIQRTQQEDSAVYLCASSLQGGNSGNTIYFGEGSWLTVV.